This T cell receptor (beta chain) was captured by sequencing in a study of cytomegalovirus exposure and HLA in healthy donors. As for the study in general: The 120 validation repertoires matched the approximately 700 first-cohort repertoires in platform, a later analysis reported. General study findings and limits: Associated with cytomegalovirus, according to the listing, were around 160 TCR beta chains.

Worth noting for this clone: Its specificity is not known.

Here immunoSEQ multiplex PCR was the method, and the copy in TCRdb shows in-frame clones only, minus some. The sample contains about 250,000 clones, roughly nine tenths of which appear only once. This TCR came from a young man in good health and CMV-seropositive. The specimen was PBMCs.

DNA of the CDR3: TGTGCCAGCAGACGTAATCTAGCGTCCCACTACTACGAGCAGTACTTC. This translates into CASRRNLASHYYEQYF. The chain uses TRBV2 and TRBJ2-7; TRBD2 is a possible D gene (6 bases). Germline V gene sequence: CDR1 SNHLY, CDR2 FYNNEI. The V end lost 6 bases, the J end lost 3 bases, and 21 bases lay between the germline ends. The CDR3 has 16 residues.